The clone carrying this TCR beta chain was seen ten or more times. Its specificity is not known. TCR beta cDNA libraries included unique molecular identifiers. TCRdb fed the PCR reads into MiXCR, producing one record per CDR3 protein. This table holds around 180,000 distinct CDR3 sequences, approximately 30% found once. The V gene's germline CDR1 is DFQATT and CDR2 SNEGSKA (reference sequence). The trim removed 1 base at V and 3 bases at J, leaving 4 bases unmatched. The CDR3 extends over 14 amino acids. This sample stems from a study of post-analysis software for immune sequencing data. Study observations and caveats: TRBV5-6, TRBV5-1 and TRBV20-1 belonged to a set of about five TRBV segments that were more frequent in patients than controls.

The V gene is TRBV20-1, the J gene TRBJ2-7, with 9 bases that match TRBD2. This TCR came from a girl under 18 with multiple sclerosis. Material: blood. Written as DNA, the CDR3 is TGCAGTGCTAGAGCGAGTAGCGGGAGCTACGAGCAGTACTTC. It translates to CSARASSGSYEQYF.